The 21 T cell receptor beta chains below come from one sample, sequenced in a study of CD8+CD57+ T cells in acquired aplastic anemia. The template used for profiling TCR beta VDJ and CDR3 was genomic DNA. Via MiXCR, TCRdb re-called the reads, giving one row per CDR3 protein. Among some 290,000 distinct CDR3 sequences listed, around 60% were seen once. Source material: sorted CD4+, CD8+, or CD8+CD57+ T cells (not recorded which) from PBMCs. These receptors originate from a human donor with severe aplastic anemia or a healthy control (not recorded which).

Comment on this clonotype: Germline and junction disagree at one end, which may indicate a read error. This chain connects TRBV15 to TRBJ2-7; a weak D match, TRBD2 (5 bases). Germline lookup yields CDR1 LNHNV and CDR2 YYDKDF (reference sequence). The CDR3 loop spans 14 amino acids. As DNA, the CDR3 is TGTGCCACCGGCAGAGATTCGAGGGTTGACGAGCAGTACTTC. Translated, it gives CATGRDSRVDEQYF. Full variable domain (missing parts from reference TRBV15 and TRBJ2-7): DAMVIQNPRYQVTQFGKPVTLSCSQTLNHNVMYWYQQKSSQAPKLLFHYYDKDFNNEADTPDNFQSRRPNTSFCFLDIRSPGLGDTAMYLCATGRDSRVDEQYFGPGTRLTVT.

J is TRBJ2-5 and V is TRBV19, with 7 bases lining up with TRBD1. Trimming at V came to 7 bases and at J to 2 bases, leaving 13 bases not matched to a gene. In germline, CDR1 is LNHDA, CDR2 SQIVND (reference sequence). The CDR3 has 16 residues. The CDR3 bases are TGTGCCAGTACCATCGTGTGGGGCAGGGGGCAAGAGACCCAGTACTTC. This gives the protein CASTIVWGRGQETQYF.

The chain combines TRBV10-3 with TRBJ2-2, with 11 nucleotides matching TRBD2. Trimming at V came to 10 bases and at J to 4 bases, leaving 8 bases not matched to a gene. Germline V gene lookup returns CDR1 ENHRY and CDR2 SYGVKD. The length of the CDR3 is 15 residues. In DNA, the CDR3 is TGTGCCAGCAGCCCGGGACTAGCGGCCACCGGGGAGCTGTTTTTT. Protein: CASSPGLAATGELFF.

The chain is built from TRBV7-3 and TRBJ2-5, with 8 bases lining up with TRBD1. Per germline, CDR1 SGHTA and CDR2 FQGTGA. The length of the CDR3 is 16 residues. V gave up 5 bases and J gave up 5 bases; unmatched junction bases: 13. The CDR3 sequence: CASSPRTGGQRETQYF. DNA for the CDR3: TGTGCCAGCAGCCCAAGAACAGGGGGGCAGCGGGAGACCCAGTACTTC.

The rearrangement links TRBV7-3 to TRBJ1-1; 9 nucleotides line up with TRBD1. Trimming cost V 2 bases and J 2 bases; bases outside gene matches: 12. CDR1 and CDR2 from the germline V gene are SGHTA and FQGTGA. The CDR3 has 18 amino acids. CDR3 sequence (DNA): TGTGCCAGCAGCTTAGCCGGGAACCCGGGACAGGGTAACACTGAAGCTTTCTTT. This sequence encodes CASSLAGNPGQGNTEAFF. Looking up the rest from reference TRBV7-3 and TRBJ1-1 gives the full variable domain: GAGVSQTPSNKVTEKGKYVELRCDPISGHTALYWYRQSLGQGPEFLIYFQGTGAADDSGLPNDRFFAVRPEGSVSTLKIQRTERGDSAVYLCASSLAGNPGQGNTEAFFGQGTRLTVV.

In this sample, this clonotype turned up once. This chain links TRBV2 with TRBJ1-2, with 7 nucleotides matching TRBD1. V was pared by 6 bases and J by 12 bases, with 22 bases of the junction left unmatched. The germline gives CDR1 SNHLY, CDR2 FYNNEI. The CDR3 is made up of 16 amino acids. In DNA, the CDR3 is TGTGCCAGCAGCAAAAGGCGGGGGCCTGACAGGGCATTCAACACCTTC. Translating it yields CASSKRRGPDRAFNTF.

This chain links TRBV28 with TRBJ1-2, with 12 bases lining up with TRBD1. Trimming removed 2 bases from V and 7 bases from J; junction bases left unmatched: 5. There are 15 residues in the CDR3. Per germline, CDR1 MDHEN and CDR2 SYDVKM. CDR3 DNA sequence: TGTGCCAGCAGTTTAGGGGACAGGGGGCGGATTGGCTACACCTTC. This gives the protein CASSLGDRGRIGYTF.

V and J are TRBV24-1 and TRBJ2-3; D is unresolved. Germline V gene sequence: CDR1 KGHDR, CDR2 SFDVKD. This CDR3 has 12 amino acids. The V end lost 4 bases, the J end lost 6 bases, and 7 bases lay between the germline ends. The CDR3 nucleotides read TGTGCCACCAGTGACTATGCGGATACGCAGTATTTT. Translation: CATSDYADTQYF.

This chain connects TRBV7-9 to TRBJ2-1; no clear D. Germline CDR1 is SEHNR and CDR2 is FQNEAQ (reference sequence). The CDR3 spans 13 residues. The V end was cut by 8 bases, the J end by 6 bases, with 14 bases between. The CDR3 bases are TGTGCCAGCGGCTCCGGTCGAGGCAATGAGCAGTTCTTC. Amino acid sequence: CASGSGRGNEQFF.

This clonotype has ten or more counts. This chain uses TRBV20-1 with TRBJ1-2; 9 nucleotides agree with TRBD1. This CDR3 is built from 13 residues. The germline V gene encodes CDR1 DFQATT and CDR2 SNEGSKA (reference sequence). Unmatched junction bases numbered 6, after V lost 3 bases and J lost 7 bases. CDR3 loop: CSARAYRGLGYTF. Written as DNA, the CDR3 is TGCAGTGCTAGGGCTTACAGGGGGCTTGGCTACACCTTC.

The gene calls are TRBV6-6 and TRBJ1-5, with a possible D match to TRBD1 (5 bases). This CDR3 is 13 amino acids long. CDR1 and CDR2 (germline): MNHNY, SVGAGI (reference sequence). Trimming shortened V by 6 bases and J by 4 bases, and 10 bases separated the two germline ends. CDR3 in amino acids: CASSPGRNQPQHF. The CDR3, as DNA: TGTGCCAGCAGCCCGGGACGAAATCAGCCCCAGCATTTT.

This clonotype was observed a few times. The chain uses TRBV2 and TRBJ2-5; D is possibly TRBD1 (6 bases). The CDR3 spans 13 residues. Trimming removed 7 bases at V and 2 bases at J, with 11 bases between. The germline V gene encodes CDR1 SNHLY and CDR2 FYNNEI. Here the CDR3 DNA reads TGTGCCAGCAATGGGGACACGCAAGAGACCCAGTACTTC. It translates to CASNGDTQETQYF.

A few counts support this clonotype. V and J are TRBV20-1 and TRBJ2-5; TRBD2 aligns across 15 bases. Germline CDR1 is DFQATT and CDR2 is SNEGSKA (reference sequence). V shed 1 base and J 3 bases; nucleotides not matched to a gene: 0. The CDR3 is 15 amino acids. CDR3: CSARGTSGGEETQYF. The CDR3 coding sequence is TGCAGTGCTAGAGGGACTAGCGGGGGGGAAGAGACCCAGTACTTC.

Only a few counts were recorded for this clonotype. The genes are TRBV2 and TRBJ2-2; no firm D call. The V and J ends lost 1 base and 5 bases respectively, with 5 bases between them. The CDR3 totals 13 residues. CDR1 and CDR2 (germline): SNHLY, FYNNEI. CDR3 DNA: TGTGCCAGCAGTGAAGAGGAGACCGGGGAGCTGTTTTTT. Its translation: CASSEEETGELFF.

This clonotype has more than one count but fewer than ten. CDR3 bases: TGTGCCAGTAGTATTCAGGGAAGTCAAGAGACCCAGTACTTC. Protein: CASSIQGSQETQYF. J is TRBJ2-5 and V is TRBV19; possibly TRBD1 for D (5 bases). The CDR3 spans 14 residues. With 3 bases removed from V and 2 bases from J, the gap between germline ends came to 10 bases. Germline V gene sequence: CDR1 LNHDA, CDR2 SQIVND (reference sequence).

This clonotype was detected many times. V is TRBV28 and J is TRBJ1-1; perhaps TRBD1 as D (5 bases). Germline V CDR1 and CDR2: MDHEN, SYDVKM. The CDR3 length is 15 residues. The ends were cut back, 2 bases at V and 1 base at J, with 11 bases in the middle. The CDR3 sequence is CASSLGGQGNTEAFF. In DNA form, the CDR3 reads TGTGCCAGCAGTTTAGGTGGGCAGGGGAACACTGAAGCTTTCTTT.

This chain uses TRBV20-1 with TRBJ1-5, with a weak D call TRBD1 (5 bases). The CDR3 totals 15 residues. V gave up 3 bases and J gave up 4 bases, with 16 bases separating them. CDR1 is DFQATT, CDR2 SNEGSKA, per germline (reference sequence). Here the CDR3 reads CSASASGKENQPQHF. The CDR3, as DNA: TGCAGTGCTAGCGCCTCAGGGAAGGAAAATCAGCCCCAGCATTTT.

Concerning this clonotype itself: A much larger clone sits a single nucleotide away, making a read error possible. The chain employs TRBV7-8 and TRBJ1-2; 11 positions match TRBD1. This CDR3 comprises 12 residues. The V gene end was trimmed by 8 bases and the J gene end by 5 bases; junction bases not matched to a gene: 1. Germline loops: CDR1 SGHVS, CDR2 FQNEAQ. Here the CDR3 DNA reads TGTGCCAGCGGACAGGGGGCGTATGGCTACACCTTC. It codes for CASGQGAYGYTF.

This chain connects TRBV5-5 to TRBJ1-3, with D possibly TRBD1 on 6 matching bases. CDR3 length equals 16 residues. V dropped 0 bases and J dropped 0 bases, with 10 bases sitting between them. Germline assignment: CDR1 SGHKS and CDR2 YYEKEE (reference sequence). Here the CDR3 reads CASSLGGQSSGNTIYF. CDR3 nucleotides: TGTGCCAGCAGCTTGGGTGGACAGAGCTCTGGAAACACCATATATTTT.

The rearrangement joins TRBV20-1 to TRBJ2-7; 8 bases map to TRBD2. V was clipped by 5 bases and J by 8 bases; unmatched bases: 8. The CDR3 consists of 12 residues. The germline V gene encodes CDR1 DFQATT and CDR2 SNEGSKA (reference sequence). CDR3 amino acids: CSAPWAGGKQYF. The DNA for the CDR3 is TGCAGTGCTCCATGGGCGGGGGGAAAGCAGTACTTC.

This clonotype was seen many times. The chain recombines TRBV3-1 with TRBJ2-1, with D possibly being TRBD1 (5 bases). The CDR3 length is 17 residues. V was clipped by 0 bases and J by 0 bases, with 12 bases between them. CDR1 and CDR2 (germline): LGHDT, YNNKEL (reference sequence). The CDR3 reads CASSQERGHSSYNEQFF. The DNA for the CDR3 is TGTGCCAGCAGCCAAGAAAGGGGCCACAGCTCCTACAATGAGCAGTTCTTC.